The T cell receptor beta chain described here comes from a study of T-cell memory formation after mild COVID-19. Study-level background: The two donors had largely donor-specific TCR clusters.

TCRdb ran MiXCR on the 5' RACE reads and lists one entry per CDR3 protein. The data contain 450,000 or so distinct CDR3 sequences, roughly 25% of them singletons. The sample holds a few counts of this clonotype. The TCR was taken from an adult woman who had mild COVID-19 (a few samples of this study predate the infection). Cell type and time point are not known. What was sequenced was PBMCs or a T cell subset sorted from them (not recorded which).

CDR3 sequence: CASSIRANEQFF. For the CDR3, the DNA is TGTGCCAGTAGTATACGCGCCAATGAGCAGTTCTTC. V is TRBV19 and J is TRBJ2-1; D remains unclear. Germline V gene lookup returns CDR1 LNHDA and CDR2 SQIVND (reference sequence). CDR3 length: 12 residues. Trimming left V 2 bases short and J 6 bases short, with 5 bases between.